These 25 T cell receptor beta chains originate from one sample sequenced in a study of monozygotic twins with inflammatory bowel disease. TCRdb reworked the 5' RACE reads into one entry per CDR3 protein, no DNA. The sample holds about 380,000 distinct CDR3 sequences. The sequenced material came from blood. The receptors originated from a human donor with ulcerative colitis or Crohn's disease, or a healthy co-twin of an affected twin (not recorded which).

CDR3 residues: CSARSQGRLLGQPQHF. V is TRBV20-1 and J is TRBJ1-5; TCRdb's assignment of TRBD1 cannot be checked, as there is no DNA. Germline CDR1 reads DFQATT; CDR2 reads SNEGSKA (reference sequence). The CDR3 has 16 residues.

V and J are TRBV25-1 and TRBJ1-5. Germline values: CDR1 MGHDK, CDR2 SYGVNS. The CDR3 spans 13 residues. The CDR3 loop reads CASSGTSNQPQHF.

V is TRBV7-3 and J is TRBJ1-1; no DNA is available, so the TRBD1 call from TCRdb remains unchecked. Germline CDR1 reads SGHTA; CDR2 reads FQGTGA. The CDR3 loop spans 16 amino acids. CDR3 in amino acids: CASEAEGQALNTEAFF.

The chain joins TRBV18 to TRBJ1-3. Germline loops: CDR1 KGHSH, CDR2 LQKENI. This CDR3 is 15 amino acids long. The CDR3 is CASSPPDSSGNTIYF. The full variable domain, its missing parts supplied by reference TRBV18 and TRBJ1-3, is NAGVMQNPRHLVRRRGQEARLRCSPMKGHSHVYWYRQLPEEGLKFMVYLQKENIIDESGMPKERFSAEFPKEGPSILRIQQVVRGDSAAYFCASSPPDSSGNTIYFGEGSWLTVV.

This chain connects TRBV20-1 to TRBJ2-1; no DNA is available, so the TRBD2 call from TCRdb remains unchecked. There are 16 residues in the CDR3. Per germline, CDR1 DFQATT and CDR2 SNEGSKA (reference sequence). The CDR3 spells CSATTSGDRSYNEQFF.

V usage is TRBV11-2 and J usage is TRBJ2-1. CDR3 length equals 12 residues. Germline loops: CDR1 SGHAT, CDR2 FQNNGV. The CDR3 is CASSLVTNEQFF. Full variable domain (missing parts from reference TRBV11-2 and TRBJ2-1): EAGVAQSPRYKIIEKRQSVAFWCNPISGHATLYWYQQILGQGPKLLIQFQNNGVVDDSQLPKDRFSAERLKGVDSTLKIQPAKLEDSAVYLCASSLVTNEQFFGPGTRLTVL.

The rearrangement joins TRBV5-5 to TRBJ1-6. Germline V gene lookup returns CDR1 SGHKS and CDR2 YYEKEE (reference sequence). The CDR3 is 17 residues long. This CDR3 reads CASSLDRGLRFNSPLHF. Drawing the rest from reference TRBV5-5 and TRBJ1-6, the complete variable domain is DAGVTQSPTHLIKTRGQQVTLRCSPISGHKSVSWYQQVLGQGPQFIFQYYEKEERGRGNFPDRFSARQFPNYSSELNVNALLLGDSALYLCASSLDRGLRFNSPLHFGNGTRLTVT.

CDR3: CASSVVVGRSAGELFF. The chain joins TRBV9 to TRBJ2-2; TCRdb designates TRBD2, a call that cannot be tested without DNA. The CDR3 has 16 amino acids. Germline V gives CDR1 SGDLS, CDR2 YYNGEE. Full variable domain (outside the CDR3, taken from reference TRBV9 and TRBJ2-2): DSGVTQTPKHLITATGQRVTLRCSPRSGDLSVYWYQQSLDQGLQFLIQYYNGEERAKGNILERFSAQQFPDLHSELNLSSLELGDSALYFCASSVVVGRSAGELFFGEGSRLTVL.

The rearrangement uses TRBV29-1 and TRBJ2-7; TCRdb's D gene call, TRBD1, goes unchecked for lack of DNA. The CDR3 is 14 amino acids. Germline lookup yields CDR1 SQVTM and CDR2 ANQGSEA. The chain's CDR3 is CSVDGGQGSYEQYF.

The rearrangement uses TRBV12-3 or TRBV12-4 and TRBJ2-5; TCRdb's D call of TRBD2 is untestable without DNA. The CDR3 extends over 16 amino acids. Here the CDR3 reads CASSPGLAGGPGTQYF.

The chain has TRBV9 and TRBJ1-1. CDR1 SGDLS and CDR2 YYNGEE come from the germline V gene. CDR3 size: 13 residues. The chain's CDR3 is CASGVEVFSEAFF.

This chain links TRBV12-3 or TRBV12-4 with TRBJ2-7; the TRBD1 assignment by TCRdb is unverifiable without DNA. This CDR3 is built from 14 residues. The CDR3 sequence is CASSPLLGSYEQYF.

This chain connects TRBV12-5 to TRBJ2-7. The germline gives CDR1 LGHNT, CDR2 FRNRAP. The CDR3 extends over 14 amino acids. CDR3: CASGLAPNNYEQYF.

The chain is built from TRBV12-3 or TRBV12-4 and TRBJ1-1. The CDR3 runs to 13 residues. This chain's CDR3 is CASSLSREVEAFF.

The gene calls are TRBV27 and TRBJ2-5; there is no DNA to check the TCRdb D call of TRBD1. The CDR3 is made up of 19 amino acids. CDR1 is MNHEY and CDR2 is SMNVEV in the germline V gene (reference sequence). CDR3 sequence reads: CASNPLGAGTAGGFETQYF.

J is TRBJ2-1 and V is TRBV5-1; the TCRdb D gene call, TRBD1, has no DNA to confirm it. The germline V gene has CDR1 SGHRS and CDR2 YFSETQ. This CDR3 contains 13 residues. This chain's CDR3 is CASSRTGGGEQFF.

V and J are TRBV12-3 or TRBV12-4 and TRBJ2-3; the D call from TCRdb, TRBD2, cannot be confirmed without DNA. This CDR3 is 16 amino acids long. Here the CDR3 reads CASSEDGTSGGDTQYF.

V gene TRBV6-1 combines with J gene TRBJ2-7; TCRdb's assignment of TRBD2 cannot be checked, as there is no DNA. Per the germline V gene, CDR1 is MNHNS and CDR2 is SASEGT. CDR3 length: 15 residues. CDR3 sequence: CAGGPTMVSSYEQYF.

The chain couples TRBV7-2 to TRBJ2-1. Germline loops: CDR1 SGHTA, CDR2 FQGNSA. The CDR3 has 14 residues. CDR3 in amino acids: CASSRSHSYNEQFF.

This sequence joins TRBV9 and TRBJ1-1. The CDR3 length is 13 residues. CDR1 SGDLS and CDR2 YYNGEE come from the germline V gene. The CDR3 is CASRPEMNTEAFF.

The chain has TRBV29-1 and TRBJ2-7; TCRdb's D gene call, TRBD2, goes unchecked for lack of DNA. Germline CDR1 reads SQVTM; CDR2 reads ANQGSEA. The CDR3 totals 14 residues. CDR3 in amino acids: CSATGLAGSYEQYF.

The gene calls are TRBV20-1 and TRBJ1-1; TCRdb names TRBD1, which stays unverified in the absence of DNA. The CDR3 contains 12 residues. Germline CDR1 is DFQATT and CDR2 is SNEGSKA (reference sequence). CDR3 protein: CSPGQPNTEAFF.

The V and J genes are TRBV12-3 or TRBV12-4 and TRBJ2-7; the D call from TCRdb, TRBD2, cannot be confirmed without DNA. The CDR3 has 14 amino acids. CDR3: CASRQRGTSYEQYF.

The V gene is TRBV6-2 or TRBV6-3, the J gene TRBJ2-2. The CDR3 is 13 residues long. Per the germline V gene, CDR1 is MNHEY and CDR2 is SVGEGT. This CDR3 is CASSPSVTGELFF.

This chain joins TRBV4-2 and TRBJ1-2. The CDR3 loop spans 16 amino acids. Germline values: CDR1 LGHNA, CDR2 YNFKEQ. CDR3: CASSQELLGLGYGYTF.